These 4 T cell receptor beta chains were sequenced from one sample in a study of blood T cells in healthy people across ages. Sample-barcoded 5' priming and a J-beta primer mix drove a second PCR of about 7 to 11 cycles. TCRdb processed the 5' RACE reads anew with MiXCR; each CDR3 protein has one entry. The table has approximately 670,000 distinct CDR3 sequences, around 41% seen once. Sample: blood. The origin of the receptors is an older man in good health.

This clonotype was counted between two and nine times. This sequence may be a read error, since a much larger clone differs from it by one base. The V gene is TRBV9, the J gene TRBJ2-1; D gene unclear. CDR1 is SGDLS, CDR2 YYNGEE, per germline. This CDR3 comprises 15 residues. V was trimmed by 4 bases and J by 8 bases, leaving 19 bases between them. CDR3: CASSLGRAETHEQFF. The CDR3 bases are TGTGCCAGCAGCCTCGGACGAGCAGAAACCCATGAGCAGTTCTTC.

This clonotype was observed a few times. This chain joins TRBV12-3 or TRBV12-4 and TRBJ2-7; the D is unclear. V lost 1 base and J lost 4, with 11 bases in between. The CDR3 covers 14 residues. The CDR3 protein is CASSLGGIRYEQYF. The DNA for the CDR3 is TGTGCCAGCAGTTTAGGGGGAATCAGATACGAGCAGTACTTC.

A few counts support this clonotype. Here the CDR3 reads CASSRSGGGYSTYEQYF. CDR3 DNA: TGTGCCAGCAGCCGGTCCGGGGGGGGGTATTCGACCTACGAGCAGTACTTC. This chain joins TRBV9 and TRBJ2-7; 8 bases map to TRBD2. The germline V gene has CDR1 SGDLS and CDR2 YYNGEE. V was clipped by 4 bases and J by 2 bases; unmatched bases: 14. This CDR3 is 17 amino acids long.

This clonotype has more than one count but fewer than ten. Written as DNA, the CDR3 is TGTGCCAGCAGCTTAGGACGCAGCGGGAGGTTGAAGACCCAGTACTTC. It codes for CASSLGRSGRLKTQYF. The J gene is TRBJ2-5, the V gene TRBV7-2; TRBD2 matches at 9 bases. Germline CDR1 SGHTA, CDR2 FQGNSA. This CDR3 region has 16 residues. J gave up 6 bases and V 1 base, and 9 bases lay outside the gene matches.